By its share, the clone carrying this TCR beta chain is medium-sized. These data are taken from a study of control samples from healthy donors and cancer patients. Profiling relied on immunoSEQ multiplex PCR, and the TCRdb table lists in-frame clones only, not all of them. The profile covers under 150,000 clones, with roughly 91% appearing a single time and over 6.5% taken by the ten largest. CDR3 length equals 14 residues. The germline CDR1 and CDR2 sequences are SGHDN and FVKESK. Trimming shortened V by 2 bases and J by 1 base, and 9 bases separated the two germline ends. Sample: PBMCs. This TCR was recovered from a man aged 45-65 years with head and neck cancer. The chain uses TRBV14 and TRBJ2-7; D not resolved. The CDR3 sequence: CASSQSTYSYEQYF. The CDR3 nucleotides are TGTGCCAGCAGCCAAAGCACTTATTCCTACGAGCAGTACTTC.